A single sample is the source of the 7 T cell receptor beta chains below, sequenced in a study of OX40 agonist ivuxolimab in advanced cancers. Measured with immunoSEQ multiplex PCR; TCRdb has only the in-frame clones, and not every one. This sample yields under 85,000 clones, of which 70% to 90% are seen a single time; around 0.5% belongs to the top ten. The source material was CD4+ or CD8+ T cells sorted from blood, sampled in a trial of the OX40 agonist ivuxolimab. The receptors shown here come from an adult with an advanced solid tumor such as melanoma, head and neck, liver or kidney cancer.

The genes are TRBV6-4 and TRBJ1-2, with TRBD1 as a possible D gene (5 bases). The CDR3 sequence is 12 residues long. The V and J ends lost 3 bases and 8 bases respectively, with 10 bases between them. Germline V gene data show CDR1 as MRHNA and CDR2 as SNTAGT. The CDR3 is CASSEQGGGYTF. The DNA for the CDR3 is TGTGCCAGCAGTGAGCAGGGAGGCGGCTACACCTTC.

J is TRBJ1-2 and V is TRBV5-1; D is unclear. The germline V gene encodes CDR1 SGHRS and CDR2 YFSETQ. This CDR3 region has 16 residues. The V gene lost 0 bases and the J gene lost 11 bases, with 23 bases spanning the gap. Here the CDR3 DNA reads TGCGCCAGCAGCTTGGTAGGTGGTCAAGGTTCTACGGGTTACACCTTC. Its translation: CASSLVGGQGSTGYTF.

The gene calls are TRBV6-6 and TRBJ2-3; perhaps TRBD1 as D (5 bases). The germline V gene encodes CDR1 MNHNY and CDR2 SVGAGI (reference sequence). CDR3 length: 13 amino acids. Trimming took 10 bases from V and 1 from J, leaving 12 bases between them. CDR3 protein: CATILGGTDTQYF. CDR3 sequence (DNA): TGTGCCACCATTCTAGGGGGCACAGATACGCAGTATTTT.

This clone was recorded a few times. This sequence joins TRBV7-8 and TRBJ1-6; 7 bases match TRBD1. The CDR3 spans 15 residues. The J segment lost 7 bases and the V segment lost 5 bases, leaving 8 bases of the junction unmatched. The germline V gene has CDR1 SGHVS and CDR2 FQNEAQ. The DNA for the CDR3 is TGTGCCAGCAGCGCTGACAGGGTTCGGAATTCACCCCTCCACTTT. Protein sequence: CASSADRVRNSPLHF.

CDR3 residues: CASSSWGGPRNRGELFF. The CDR3 coding sequence is TGTGCCAGCAGCTCTTGGGGGGGACCCCGAAATCGGGGGGAGCTGTTTTTT. V is TRBV5-4 and J is TRBJ2-2; 7 nucleotides align to TRBD2. The CDR3 has 17 amino acids. The V segment lost 3 bases and the J segment 8 bases; nucleotides outside the gene matches: 16. In germline, CDR1 is SGHNT, CDR2 YYREEE (reference sequence).

The J gene is TRBJ2-1, the V gene TRBV5-4; 8 bases are shared with TRBD1. From germline, CDR1 is SGHNT and CDR2 YYREEE (reference sequence). The CDR3 has 20 amino acids. V was clipped by 4 bases and J by 1 base; unmatched bases: 19. The CDR3 coding sequence is TGTGCCAGCAGCCCGACTAAAACAGGGGGAGACTTCCTTTCCTACAATGAGCAGTTCTTC. The encoded protein is CASSPTKTGGDFLSYNEQFF.

This clone was counted between two and nine times. Here the CDR3 omits its conserved ending phenylalanine or tryptophan, so a read error is the likely source. V usage is TRBV11-2 and J usage is TRBJ1-6; no clear D. CDR3 length: 13 residues. The V end was cut by 3 bases, the J end by 14 bases, with 14 bases between. CDR1 and CDR2 (germline): SGHAT, FQNNGV. The CDR3: CASSLAAGWTLHL. DNA of the CDR3: TGTGCCAGCAGCTTGGCTGCGGGGTGGACCCTCCACCTT.